A single sample gave rise to the 25 T cell receptor beta chains below, sequenced in a study of blood T cell repertoires in COVID-19. Some clones are missing from TCRdb's copy, which holds only in-frame ones; the method was immunoSEQ multiplex PCR. Counted here are 360,000 or so clones, around nine tenths occurring once; the ten biggest clones make up 0.95% to 1.1%. Material: PBMCs or T cells enriched from blood (not recorded which). The receptors come from a woman aged 30 to 39 who had been exposed to COVID-19.

This chain links TRBV27 with TRBJ2-1; TRBD2 matches at 9 bases. J was trimmed by 4 bases and V by 5 bases; bases with no gene match: 3. Germline V lookup: CDR1 MNHEY, CDR2 SMNVEV (reference sequence). The length of the CDR3 is 14 residues. CDR3 region: CASSQAGGYNEQFF. The CDR3 nucleotides read TGTGCCAGCAGTCAAGCGGGAGGATACAATGAGCAGTTCTTC.

The chain employs TRBV11-2 and TRBJ2-7; TRBD2 might be the D (6 bases). V lost 1 base and J lost 0, with 13 bases in between. Germline loops: CDR1 SGHAT, CDR2 FQNNGV. The length of the CDR3 is 16 residues. The CDR3 nucleotides read TGTGCCAGCAGCTTAGCTGGGGGACTCAGCTCCTACGAGCAGTACTTC. It yields the protein CASSLAGGLSSYEQYF.

V is TRBV24-1 and J is TRBJ2-7; D not certain. V was cut by 6 bases and J by 3 bases, with 2 bases left in between. Germline V CDR1 and CDR2: KGHDR, SFDVKD. The CDR3 spans 10 residues. The CDR3 is CATSLYEQYF. As DNA, the CDR3 is TGTGCCACCAGTCTCTACGAGCAGTACTTC.

This chain links TRBV19 with TRBJ2-3, with 9 bases that match TRBD2. Trimming cost V 5 bases and J 4 bases; bases outside gene matches: 7. CDR3 length equals 15 residues. Germline V CDR1 and CDR2: LNHDA, SQIVND (reference sequence). CDR3 sequence reads: CASSVVAGAPDTQYF. As DNA, the CDR3 is TGTGCCAGTAGTGTGGTAGCGGGAGCCCCAGATACGCAGTATTTT.

J is TRBJ2-3 and V is TRBV25-1, with D possibly matching TRBD1 (7 bases). Germline-derived CDR1 and CDR2 are MGHDK and SYGVNS. There are 14 residues in the CDR3. Trimming cost V 5 bases and J 5 bases, with 14 bases left between them. The CDR3 protein is CASSKNRGGDTQYF. CDR3 in DNA: TGTGCCAGCAGTAAAAACAGGGGAGGAGATACGCAGTATTTT.

The V and J genes are TRBV14 and TRBJ2-3, with D perhaps TRBD2 (5 bases). Germline loops: CDR1 SGHDN, CDR2 FVKESK. The CDR3 runs 15 residues. V lost 1 base and J 0 bases, leaving 8 bases between the germline ends. CDR3 protein: CASSQVGLSTDTQYF. DNA for the CDR3: TGTGCCAGCAGCCAAGTAGGACTTAGCACAGATACGCAGTATTTT.

The chain carries TRBV3-1 (or the pseudogene TRBV3-2) and TRBJ1-6; the D is unclear. Germline V gene lookup returns CDR1 LGHDT and CDR2 YNNKEL (reference sequence). The CDR3 totals 19 residues. The germline V and J ends were trimmed by 0 bases and 2 bases, with 17 bases remaining between them. CDR3 region: CASSQDRDSLPPYNSPLHF. The CDR3, as DNA: TGTGCCAGCAGCCAAGATCGTGACTCCCTTCCCCCCTATAATTCACCCCTCCACTTT.

This clone came up once. The J gene is TRBJ2-1, the V gene TRBV7-9; 13 bases fit TRBD2. V lost 5 bases to trimming and J lost 9 bases; unmatched junction nucleotides: 7. Looked up from germline, CDR1 is SEHNR and CDR2 is FQNEAQ (reference sequence). This CDR3 contains 15 residues. The CDR3 DNA reads TGTGCCAGCAGCGCACCGGGACTAGCGGGGAGTGAGCAGTTCTTC. Translating gives CASSAPGLAGSEQFF.

V and J are TRBV5-6 and TRBJ2-7, with unresolved D. CDR1 and CDR2 from the germline V gene are SGHDT and YYEEEE. CDR3 length: 11 amino acids. Trimming left V 3 bases short and J 4 bases short, with 5 bases between. CDR3 bases: TGTGCCAGCAGCTCTCGGTACGAGCAGTACTTC. Protein product: CASSSRYEQYF. Drawing the rest from reference TRBV5-6 and TRBJ2-7, the complete variable domain is DAGVTQSPTHLIKTRGQQVTLRCSPKSGHDTVSWYQQALGQGPQFIFQYYEEEERQRGNFPDRFSGHQFPNYSSELNVNALLLGDSALYLCASSSRYEQYFGPGTRLTVT.

The chain links TRBV11-2 to TRBJ1-4, with D maybe TRBD1 (6 bases). V was clipped by 5 bases and J by 5 bases, with 18 bases between them. CDR1 is SGHAT and CDR2 is FQNNGV in the germline V gene. This CDR3 has 16 amino acids. CDR3 loop: CASSPQLDRPNEKLFF. The CDR3 region has the DNA TGTGCCAGCAGCCCCCAACTTGACAGGCCGAATGAAAAACTGTTTTTT.

The chain combines TRBV7-3 with TRBJ2-1; D is perhaps TRBD2 (6 bases). V lost 0 bases and J 10 bases, leaving 13 bases between the germline ends. The CDR3 has 14 amino acids. Germline assignment: CDR1 SGHTA and CDR2 FQGTGA. The CDR3, as DNA: TGTGCCAGCAGCTTAACCCTAGACGGGGGAGAGCAGTTCTTC. Translating it yields CASSLTLDGGEQFF.

The rearrangement links TRBV7-3 to TRBJ1-2; 10 bases are shared with TRBD1. The CDR3 is 15 amino acids. The germline CDR1 and CDR2 sequences are SGHTA and FQGTGA. J lost 3 bases, V lost 4 bases, and 5 bases had no gene match. CDR3 nucleotide sequence: TGTGCCAGCAGCTCGACAGGGGGCTCTGACTATGGCTACACCTTC. This translates into CASSSTGGSDYGYTF.

The chain uses TRBV6-4 and TRBJ2-1; D perhaps matches TRBD2 (6 bases). Germline CDR1 MRHNA, CDR2 SNTAGT. CDR3 size: 15 residues. The V and J ends lost 2 bases and 4 bases respectively, with 12 bases between them. DNA for the CDR3: TGTGCCAGCAGTGACGGGGGAGGAGGGTACAATGAGCAGTTCTTC. Encoded protein: CASSDGGGGYNEQFF.

The chain employs TRBV7-9 and TRBJ1-1; unclear D gene. V shed 8 bases and J shed 2 bases, with 9 bases lying between them. CDR3 length: 12 amino acids. Germline V gene sequence: CDR1 SEHNR, CDR2 FQNEAQ (reference sequence). CDR3: CASRRDNTEAFF. CDR3 nucleotide sequence: TGTGCCAGCCGGAGAGATAACACTGAAGCTTTCTTT.

The rearrangement uses TRBV28 and TRBJ1-1, with D possibly matching TRBD1 (5 bases). Germline V gene sequence: CDR1 MDHEN, CDR2 SYDVKM. Trimming shortened V by 2 bases and J by 0 bases, and 13 bases separated the two germline ends. The CDR3 length is 16 residues. CDR3 nucleotides: TGTGCCAGCAGTTTACGTTTAGGGGAAATGAACACTGAAGCTTTCTTT. Protein sequence: CASSLRLGEMNTEAFF.

The CDR3 region is CASSSPRGLENEKLFF. The CDR3 nucleotides are TGTGCCAGCAGCTCACCCAGGGGGCTGGAAAATGAAAAACTGTTTTTT. The V gene is TRBV7-9, the J gene TRBJ1-4; 8 nucleotides align to TRBD1. Germline CDR1 and CDR2: SEHNR and FQNEAQ (reference sequence). The V and J ends lost 4 bases and 5 bases, in that order; junction bases with no gene match: 9. The CDR3 covers 16 residues.

This chain uses TRBV5-6 with TRBJ1-4; 7 nucleotides match TRBD1. V lost 4 bases and J lost 7; bases outside the gene matches: 13. CDR1 SGHDT and CDR2 YYEEEE come from the germline V gene. The CDR3 is 16 amino acids. CDR3 coding DNA: TGTGCCAGCAGCCTGGCGTCGGGGCAGGGGGTTGAAAAACTGTTTTTT. Residues: CASSLASGQGVEKLFF.

The V gene is TRBV27, the J gene TRBJ2-1, with 10 bases lining up with TRBD2. CDR3 length: 16 residues. Germline-derived CDR1 and CDR2 are MNHEY and SMNVEV (reference sequence). The trim removed 5 bases at V and 1 base at J, leaving 5 bases unmatched. The CDR3 bases are TGTGCCAGCAGTCTTTTAGCGGGAGGTTCCTACAATGAGCAGTTCTTC. Residues: CASSLLAGGSYNEQFF.

The rearrangement links TRBV4-1 to TRBJ2-2; 7 bases map to TRBD2. J gave up 3 bases and V 0 bases, and 10 bases lay outside the gene matches. This CDR3 has 18 amino acids. The V gene's germline CDR1 is MGHRA and CDR2 YSYEKL. This CDR3 reads CASSQDLTGTTYTGELFF. The DNA for the CDR3 is TGCGCCAGCAGCCAAGATCTTACCGGGACTACCTACACCGGGGAGCTGTTTTTT.

This clone was picked up one time. The V and J genes are TRBV12-3 or TRBV12-4 and TRBJ2-1; TRBD2 aligns across 8 bases. The CDR3 is 13 residues long. The J segment lost 2 bases and the V segment lost 10 bases, leaving 4 bases of the junction unmatched. CDR3 DNA sequence: TGTGCCAACGCGGGAGGCCCCTACAATGAGCAGTTCTTC. Translated: CANAGGPYNEQFF.

The chain employs TRBV10-3 and TRBJ1-5, with 8 bases identical to TRBD1. The germline gives CDR1 ENHRY, CDR2 SYGVKD. This CDR3 has 17 amino acids. Unmatched junction bases numbered 7, after V lost 0 bases and J lost 3 bases. CDR3 in DNA: TGTGCCATCAGTGAGTCGGCAGGGGGCATAAACAATCAGCCCCAGCATTTT. Translating it yields CAISESAGGINNQPQHF.

This chain joins TRBV18 and TRBJ1-1, with 7 nucleotides matching TRBD1. Germline CDR1 reads KGHSH; CDR2 reads LQKENI. V dropped 1 base and J dropped 1; count of bases not matched to a gene: 9. The CDR3 has 17 amino acids. The CDR3: CASSPRNLGQQNTEAFF. The CDR3 DNA sequence: TGTGCCAGCTCACCACGGAATCTGGGACAGCAGAACACTGAAGCTTTCTTT.

The rearrangement uses TRBV10-1 and TRBJ2-2; a weak D match, TRBD1 (5 bases). V lost 0 bases and J 6 bases, leaving 11 bases between the germline ends. CDR3 length: 15 amino acids. CDR1 WNHNN and CDR2 SYGVQD come from the germline V gene (reference sequence). Here the CDR3 reads CASSESKAGPGELFF. CDR3 bases: TGCGCCAGCAGTGAGTCGAAGGCAGGGCCCGGGGAGCTGTTTTTT.

The rearrangement uses TRBV11-2 and TRBJ2-5, with a possible D match to TRBD2 (6 bases). The V and J ends lost 3 bases and 5 bases respectively, with 7 bases between them. CDR1 and CDR2 (germline): SGHAT, FQNNGV. The CDR3 is 12 residues long. The CDR3 DNA is TGTGCCAGCAGCTTCGGAGGGGAGACCCAGTACTTC. Its protein product is CASSFGGETQYF. The full variable domain, its missing parts supplied by reference TRBV11-2 and TRBJ2-5, is EAGVAQSPRYKIIEKRQSVAFWCNPISGHATLYWYQQILGQGPKLLIQFQNNGVVDDSQLPKDRFSAERLKGVDSTLKIQPAKLEDSAVYLCASSFGGETQYFGPGTRLLVL.

V usage is TRBV6-5 and J usage is TRBJ2-7; 7 bases fit TRBD2. With V trimmed by 2 bases and J by 5 bases, 9 bases remained unmatched. Germline-derived CDR1 and CDR2 are MNHEY and SVGAGI. The CDR3 is 15 residues long. In DNA form, the CDR3 reads TGTGCCAGCAGTTACGGGGGGAGGGCGGCAGACGAGCAGTACTTC. Its protein product is CASSYGGRAADEQYF.